The next 7 T cell receptor beta chains were all read from a single sample in a study of T cells after yellow fever vaccination. From the 5' RACE reads, TCRdb called clonotypes with MiXCR, one entry per CDR3 protein. The table shows about 300,000 distinct CDR3 sequences, with approximately 8% occurring only once. The sample in question was CD4+ T cells sorted from PBMCs, obtained 5 days after the yellow fever booster vaccination. The receptors were gathered from a man aged 18 to 35 who received the YFV17D yellow fever vaccine.

This clonotype has a handful of counts. The rearrangement uses TRBV4-1 and TRBJ1-4, with D hard to call. V dropped 1 base and J dropped 8 bases, with 8 bases sitting between them. Looked up from germline, CDR1 is MGHRA and CDR2 is YSYEKL. The CDR3 has 13 residues. CDR3 region: CASSQGPREKLFF. CDR3 nucleotide sequence: TGCGCCAGCAGCCAAGGACCGCGGGAAAAACTGTTTTTT.

A few counts support this clonotype. The chain carries TRBV25-1 and TRBJ1-1, with 7 bases that match TRBD1. V was clipped by 3 bases and J by 1 base; unmatched bases: 5. Looked up from germline, CDR1 is MGHDK and CDR2 is SYGVNS. The CDR3 covers 15 residues. Here the CDR3 DNA reads TGTGCCAGCAGTGATGGACAGGTTACGAACACTGAAGCTTTCTTT. Protein product: CASSDGQVTNTEAFF.

The V gene is TRBV20-1, the J gene TRBJ2-5, with D possibly TRBD2 on 6 matching bases. Looked up from germline, CDR1 is DFQATT and CDR2 is SNEGSKA (reference sequence). With 6 bases removed from V and 0 bases from J, the gap between germline ends came to 14 bases. The CDR3 has 14 amino acids. The CDR3 nucleotides read TGCAGTGCCCGAGGGCTAGCGAACCAAGAGACCCAGTACTTC. Translation gives CSARGLANQETQYF.

This chain joins TRBV2 and TRBJ2-7; 7 nucleotides align to TRBD1. With 7 bases clipped from V and 0 bases from J, the junction kept 3 bases outside the gene matches. The V gene's germline CDR1 is SNHLY and CDR2 FYNNEI. The CDR3 sequence is 13 residues long. CDR3 loop: CASKGAFSYEQYV. The CDR3 nucleotides are TGTGCCAGCAAGGGGGCGTTCTCCTACGAGCAGTACGTC.

This chain links TRBV5-5 with TRBJ1-6; no clear D. This CDR3 comprises 14 residues. Trimming took off 0 bases at V and 7 bases at J, with 8 bases between the two ends. Germline CDR1 reads SGHKS; CDR2 reads YYEKEE (reference sequence). This CDR3 is CASSLDVGNSPLHF. The CDR3 coding sequence is TGTGCCAGCAGCTTGGATGTTGGGAATTCACCCCTCCACTTT.

This clonotype was seen at least ten times. V usage is TRBV4-1 and J usage is TRBJ2-7; 8 bases align to TRBD1. The germline CDR1 and CDR2 sequences are MGHRA and YSYEKL. The CDR3 totals 16 residues. V was clipped by 2 bases and J by 0 bases; unmatched bases: 6. CDR3 in amino acids: CASSQYRGISSYEQYF. The CDR3 region has the DNA TGCGCCAGCAGCCAATACAGGGGGATCAGCTCCTACGAGCAGTACTTC.

This chain links TRBV29-1 with TRBJ1-2; no clear D. The CDR3 is 13 residues long. Germline CDR1 SQVTM, CDR2 ANQGSEA. Trimming cost V 8 bases and J 0 bases, with 13 bases left between them. The DNA for the CDR3 is TGCAGCAGACTCGGGGAGGCTAACTATGGCTACACCTTC. Encoded protein: CSRLGEANYGYTF.